The entry below describes one T cell receptor (beta chain). The treatment is: about 20 received Ad26.COV2.S at low or high dose, single or two shots; about 5 received placebo; per-sample allocation not given. The investigators took samples on day 63 after the first vaccine or placebo injection. Here immunoSEQ multiplex PCR was the method, and the copy in TCRdb shows in-frame clones only, minus some. This table holds 440,000 or so clones, 90% found once. This sample stems from a study of Ad26.COV2.S vaccination and SARS-CoV-2 variants. CDR3 length equals 16 residues. The germline gives CDR1 LGHNA, CDR2 YSLEER. Germline trimming cut 4 bases from V and 7 bases from J; bases unmatched to any gene: 6.

This specimen was peripheral blood, taken in a trial of Ad26.COV2.S vaccine versus placebo. The chain employs TRBV4-3 and TRBJ2-1; 14 bases line up with TRBD2. This receptor was identified in a person aged 18-65 years who received the Ad26.COV2.S COVID-19 vaccine or a placebo. For the CDR3, the DNA is TGCGCCAGCAGCCGAGGGACTAGCGGGAGAGGGAATGAGCAGTTCTTC. Amino acids: CASSRGTSGRGNEQFF.